This section outlines one TCR beta chain sequence together with its context. In the same sample, other DNA sequences code for this CDR3. Per the original methods: Estimation of nucleated cell counts relied on the amplification of reference gene primers. Assay used: immunoSEQ multiplex PCR; TCRdb lists only in-frame clones, some missing. V and J calls and clone size are those listed in that table; D and trimming were worked out from the DNA. Found here are a few hundred thousand clones, about 90% of them singletons; the top ten hold 3% to 3.5%. Categorization into cohorts depended on clinical history that participants reported. The data belong to a study of blood T cell repertoires in COVID-19. Study at large: What the recovered Cohort 3 donors had was two negative PCRs, clearance, or symptom resolution. T cells, B-cell-depleted T cells, or PBMCs provided the cDNA or gDNA that served as material.

This CDR3 has 12 residues. V lost 4 bases, J lost 7 bases, and 7 bases lay in between. The chain links TRBV12-3 or TRBV12-4 to TRBJ1-4, with D hard to call. The sequence came from a woman aged 50 to 60 in a cohort exposed to, infected with or recovered from COVID-19 (not recorded which). The sequenced material came from PBMCs or T cells enriched from blood (not recorded which). In DNA form, the CDR3 reads TGTGCCAGCAGTTCCCTTAGTGAAAAACTGTTTTTT. Translating gives CASSSLSEKLFF.